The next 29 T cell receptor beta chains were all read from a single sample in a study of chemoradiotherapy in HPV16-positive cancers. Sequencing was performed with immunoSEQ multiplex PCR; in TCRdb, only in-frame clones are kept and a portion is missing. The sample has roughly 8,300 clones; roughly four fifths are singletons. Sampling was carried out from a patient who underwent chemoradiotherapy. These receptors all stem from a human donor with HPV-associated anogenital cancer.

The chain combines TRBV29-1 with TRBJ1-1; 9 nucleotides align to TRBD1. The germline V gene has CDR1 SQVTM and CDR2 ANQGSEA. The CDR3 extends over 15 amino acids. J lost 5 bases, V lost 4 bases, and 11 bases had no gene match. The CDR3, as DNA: TGCAGCGTTGTAGGGGGGAGGGGACAGGGAACTGAAGCTTTCTTT. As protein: CSVVGGRGQGTEAFF. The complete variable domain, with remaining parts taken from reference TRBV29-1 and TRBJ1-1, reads SAVISQKPSRDICQRGTSLTIQCQVDSQVTMMFWYRQQPGQSLTLIATANQGSEATYESGFVIDKFPISRPNLTFSTLTVSNMSPEDSSIYLCSVVGGRGQGTEAFFGQGTRLTVV.

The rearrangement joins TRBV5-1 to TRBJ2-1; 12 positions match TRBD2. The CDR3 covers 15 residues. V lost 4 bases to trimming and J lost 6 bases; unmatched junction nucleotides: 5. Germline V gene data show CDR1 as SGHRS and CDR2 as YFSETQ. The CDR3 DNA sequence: TGCGCCAGCAGCCGGACTAGCGGGACCTTCAATGAGCAGTTCTTC. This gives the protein CASSRTSGTFNEQFF. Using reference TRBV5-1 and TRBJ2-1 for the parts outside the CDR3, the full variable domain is KAGVTQTPRYLIKTRGQQVTLSCSPISGHRSVSWYQQTPGQGLQFLFEYFSETQRNKGNFPGRFSGRQFSNSRSEMNVSTLELGDSALYLCASSRTSGTFNEQFFGPGTRLTVL.

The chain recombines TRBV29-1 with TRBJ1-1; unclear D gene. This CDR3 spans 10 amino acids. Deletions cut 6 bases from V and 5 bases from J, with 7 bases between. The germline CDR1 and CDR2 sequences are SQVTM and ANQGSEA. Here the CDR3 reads CSVGDTEAFF. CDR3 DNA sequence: TGCAGCGTCGGGGATACTGAAGCTTTCTTT.

CDR3 DNA sequence: TGCGCCAGCGCCTCAGGTCAGTATGGTGCAGATACGCAGTATTTT. This translates into CASASGQYGADTQYF. The chain couples TRBV5-1 to TRBJ2-3, with D hard to call. V dropped 7 bases and J dropped 4 bases, with 19 bases sitting between them. Germline V lookup: CDR1 SGHRS, CDR2 YFSETQ. The CDR3 sequence is 15 residues long.

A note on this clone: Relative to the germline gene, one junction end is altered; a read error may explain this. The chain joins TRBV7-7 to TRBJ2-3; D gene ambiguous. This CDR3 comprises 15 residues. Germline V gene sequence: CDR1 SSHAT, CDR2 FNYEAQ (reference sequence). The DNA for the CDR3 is TGTGCTAGCAGCTTAGGACCTCAGAGCACAGATACGCAGTATTTT. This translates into CASSLGPQSTDTQYF.

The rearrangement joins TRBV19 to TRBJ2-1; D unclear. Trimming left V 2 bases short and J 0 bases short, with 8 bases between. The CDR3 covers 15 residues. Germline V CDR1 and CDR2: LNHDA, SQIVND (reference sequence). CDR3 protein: CASSITVLSYNEQFF. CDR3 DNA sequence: TGTGCCAGTAGTATAACTGTCCTCTCCTACAATGAGCAGTTCTTC.

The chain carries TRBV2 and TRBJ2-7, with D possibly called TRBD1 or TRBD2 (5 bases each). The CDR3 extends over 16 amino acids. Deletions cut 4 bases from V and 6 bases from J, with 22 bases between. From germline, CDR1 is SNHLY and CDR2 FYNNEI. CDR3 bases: TGTGCCAGCAGTGCCAATCCGGGACCCAAGCTTTCCGAGCAGTACTTC. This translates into CASSANPGPKLSEQYF.

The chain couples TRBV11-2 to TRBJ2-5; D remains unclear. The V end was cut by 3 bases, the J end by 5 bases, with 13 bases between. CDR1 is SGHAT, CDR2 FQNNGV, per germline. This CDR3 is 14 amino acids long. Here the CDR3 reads CASSLDWGLETQYF. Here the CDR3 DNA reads TGTGCCAGCAGCTTGGATTGGGGATTGGAGACCCAGTACTTC.

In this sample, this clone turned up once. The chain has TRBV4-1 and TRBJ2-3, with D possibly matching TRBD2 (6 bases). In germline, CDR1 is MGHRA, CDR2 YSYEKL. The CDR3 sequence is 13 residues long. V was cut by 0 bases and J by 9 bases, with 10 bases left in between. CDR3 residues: CASSQESGDTQYF. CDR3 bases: TGCGCCAGCAGCCAAGAGTCGGGGGACACGCAGTATTTT.

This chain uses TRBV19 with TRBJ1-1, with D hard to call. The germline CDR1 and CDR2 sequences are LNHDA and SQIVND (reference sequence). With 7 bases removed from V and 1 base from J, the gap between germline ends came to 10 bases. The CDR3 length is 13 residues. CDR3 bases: TGTGCCAGTATGCTCTCTGGGAACACTGAAGCTTTCTTT. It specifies CASMLSGNTEAFF.

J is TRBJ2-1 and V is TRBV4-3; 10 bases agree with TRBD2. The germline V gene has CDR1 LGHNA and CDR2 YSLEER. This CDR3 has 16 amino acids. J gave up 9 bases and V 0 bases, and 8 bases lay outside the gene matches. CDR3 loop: CASSQEGLAGVGEQFF. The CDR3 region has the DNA TGCGCCAGCAGCCAAGAAGGCCTAGCGGGAGTGGGTGAGCAGTTCTTC.

The CDR3 protein is CASSRDRERIQPQHF. The CDR3 DNA is TGTGCCAGCAGCCGGGACAGGGAGAGGATTCAGCCCCAGCATTTT. The genes are TRBV6-5 and TRBJ1-5; 9 bases match TRBD1. The CDR3 runs to 15 residues. The ends lost 6 bases at V and 6 bases at J; junction bases unmatched: 9. CDR1 and CDR2 from the germline V gene are MNHEY and SVGAGI.

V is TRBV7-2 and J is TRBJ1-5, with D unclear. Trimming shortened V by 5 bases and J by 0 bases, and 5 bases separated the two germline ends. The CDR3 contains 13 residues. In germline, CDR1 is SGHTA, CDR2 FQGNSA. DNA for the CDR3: TGTGCCAGCAGCCCGAATAGCAATCAGCCCCAGCATTTT. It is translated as CASSPNSNQPQHF. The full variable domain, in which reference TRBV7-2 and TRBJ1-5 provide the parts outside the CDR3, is GAGVSQSPSNKVTEKGKDVELRCDPISGHTALYWYRQSLGQGLEFLIYFQGNSAPDKSGLPSDRFSAERTGGSVSTLTIQRTQQEDSAVYLCASSPNSNQPQHFGDGTRLSIL.

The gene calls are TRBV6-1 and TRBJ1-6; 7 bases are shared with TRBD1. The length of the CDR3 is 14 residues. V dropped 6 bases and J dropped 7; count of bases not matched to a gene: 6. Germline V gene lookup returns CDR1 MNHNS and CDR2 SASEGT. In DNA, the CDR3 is TGTGCCAGCAGCAGGGCAGGGGGAAATTCACCCCTCCACTTT. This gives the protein CASSRAGGNSPLHF.

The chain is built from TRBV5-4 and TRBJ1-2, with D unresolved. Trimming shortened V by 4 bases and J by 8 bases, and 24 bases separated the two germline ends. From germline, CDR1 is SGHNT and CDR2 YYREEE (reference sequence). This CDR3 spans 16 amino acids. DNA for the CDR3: TGTGCCAGCAGCGTACGACAACGGCCGCTGTTAAGAGGCTACACCTTC. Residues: CASSVRQRPLLRGYTF.

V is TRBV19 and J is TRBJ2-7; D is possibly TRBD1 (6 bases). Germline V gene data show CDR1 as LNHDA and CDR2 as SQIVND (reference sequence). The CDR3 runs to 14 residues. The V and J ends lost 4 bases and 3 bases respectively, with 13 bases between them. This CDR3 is CASSTRRTDYEQYF. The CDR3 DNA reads TGTGCCAGTAGTACCCGGCGGACAGACTACGAGCAGTACTTC.

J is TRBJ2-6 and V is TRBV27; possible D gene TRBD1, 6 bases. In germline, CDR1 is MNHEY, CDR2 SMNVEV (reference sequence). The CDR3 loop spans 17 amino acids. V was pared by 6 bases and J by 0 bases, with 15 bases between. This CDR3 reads CASSPGHGSSGANVLTF. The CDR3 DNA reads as TGTGCCAGCAGCCCGGGACACGGAAGCTCTGGGGCCAACGTCCTGACTTTC. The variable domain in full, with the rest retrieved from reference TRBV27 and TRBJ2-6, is EAQVTQNPRYLITVTGKKLTVTCSQNMNHEYMSWYRQDPGLGLRQIYYSMNVEVTDKGDVPEGYKVSRKEKRNFPLILESPSPNQTSLYFCASSPGHGSSGANVLTFGAGSRLTVL.

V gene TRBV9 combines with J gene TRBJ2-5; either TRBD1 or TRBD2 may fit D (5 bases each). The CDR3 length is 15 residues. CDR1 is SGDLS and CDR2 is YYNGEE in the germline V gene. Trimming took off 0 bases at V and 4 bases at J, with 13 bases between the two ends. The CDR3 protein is CASSVGVGDGETQYF. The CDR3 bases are TGTGCCAGCAGCGTAGGTGTAGGGGACGGAGAGACCCAGTACTTC.

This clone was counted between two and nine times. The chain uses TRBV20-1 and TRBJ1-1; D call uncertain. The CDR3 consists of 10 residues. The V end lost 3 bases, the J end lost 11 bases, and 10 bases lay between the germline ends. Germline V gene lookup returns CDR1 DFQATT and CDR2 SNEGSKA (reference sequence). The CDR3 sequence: CSASGRRAFF. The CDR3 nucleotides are TGCAGTGCTAGTGGGCGTCGGGCTTTCTTT.

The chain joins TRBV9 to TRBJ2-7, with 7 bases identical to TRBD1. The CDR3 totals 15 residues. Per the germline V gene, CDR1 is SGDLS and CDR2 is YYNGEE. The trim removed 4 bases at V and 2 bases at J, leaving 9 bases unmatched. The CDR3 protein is CASSPSPGTAYEQYF. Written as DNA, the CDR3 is TGTGCCAGCAGCCCCTCTCCTGGGACAGCCTACGAGCAGTACTTC.

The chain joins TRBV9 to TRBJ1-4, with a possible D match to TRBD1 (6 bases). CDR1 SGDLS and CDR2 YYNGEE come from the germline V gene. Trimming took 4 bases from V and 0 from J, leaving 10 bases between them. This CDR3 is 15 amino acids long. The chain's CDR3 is CASSPTGSTNEKLFF. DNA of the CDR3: TGTGCCAGCAGCCCCACAGGGTCAACTAATGAAAAACTGTTTTTT.

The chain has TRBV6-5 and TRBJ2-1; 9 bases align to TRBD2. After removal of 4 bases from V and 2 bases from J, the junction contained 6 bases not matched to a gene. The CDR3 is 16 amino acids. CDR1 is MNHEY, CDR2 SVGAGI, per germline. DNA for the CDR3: TGTGCCAGCAGTTCCTCAGCGGGGGGCACCTACAATGAGCAGTTCTTC. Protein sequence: CASSSSAGGTYNEQFF.

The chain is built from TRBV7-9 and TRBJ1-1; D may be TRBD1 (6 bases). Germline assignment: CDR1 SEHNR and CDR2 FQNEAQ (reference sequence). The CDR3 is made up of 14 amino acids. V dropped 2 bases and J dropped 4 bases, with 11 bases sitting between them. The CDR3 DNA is TGTGCCAGCAGCTTACTCCAAGGGGGCACTGAAGCTTTCTTT. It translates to CASSLLQGGTEAFF.

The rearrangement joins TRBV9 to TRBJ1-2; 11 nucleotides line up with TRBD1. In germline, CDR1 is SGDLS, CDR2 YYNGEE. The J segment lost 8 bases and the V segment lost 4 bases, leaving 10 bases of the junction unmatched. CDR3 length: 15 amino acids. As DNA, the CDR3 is TGTGCCAGCAGCCTAGATGGACAGGGGGCGGGAGGCTACACCTTC. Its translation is CASSLDGQGAGGYTF.

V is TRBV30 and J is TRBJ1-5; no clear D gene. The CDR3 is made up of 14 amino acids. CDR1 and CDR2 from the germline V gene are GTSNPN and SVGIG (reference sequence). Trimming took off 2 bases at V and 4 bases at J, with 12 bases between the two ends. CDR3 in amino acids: CAWSTDGFNQPQHF. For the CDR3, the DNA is TGTGCCTGGAGTACGGACGGTTTTAATCAGCCCCAGCATTTT.

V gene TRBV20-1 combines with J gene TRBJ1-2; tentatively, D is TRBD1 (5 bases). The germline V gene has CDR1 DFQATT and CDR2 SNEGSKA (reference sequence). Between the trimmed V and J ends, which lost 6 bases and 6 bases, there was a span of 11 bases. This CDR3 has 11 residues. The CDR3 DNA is TGCAGTGCCCTGAGGGGAAATGGCTACACCTTC. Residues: CSALRGNGYTF.

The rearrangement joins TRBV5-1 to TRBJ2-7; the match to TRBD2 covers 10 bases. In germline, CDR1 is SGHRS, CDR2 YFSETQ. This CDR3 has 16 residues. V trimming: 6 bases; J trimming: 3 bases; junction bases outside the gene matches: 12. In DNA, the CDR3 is TGCGCCAGCACCCTGGGGCTAGCGGGAGATAGCTACGAGCAGTACTTC. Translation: CASTLGLAGDSYEQYF.

CDR3 sequence: CASMDRGRLYGYTF. The CDR3 nucleotides are TGTGCCAGTATGGATCGAGGGAGACTCTATGGCTACACCTTC. The chain is built from TRBV19 and TRBJ1-2; no clear D. Germline CDR1 is LNHDA and CDR2 is SQIVND (reference sequence). Trimming stripped 7 bases from V and 4 bases from J, with 16 bases between. This CDR3 region has 14 residues. Full variable domain (missing parts from reference TRBV19 and TRBJ1-2): DGGITQSPKYLFRKEGQNVTLSCEQNLNHDAMYWYRQDPGQGLRLIYYSQIVNDFQKGDIAEGYSVSREKKESFPLTVTSAQKNPTAFYLCASMDRGRLYGYTFGSGTRLTVV.

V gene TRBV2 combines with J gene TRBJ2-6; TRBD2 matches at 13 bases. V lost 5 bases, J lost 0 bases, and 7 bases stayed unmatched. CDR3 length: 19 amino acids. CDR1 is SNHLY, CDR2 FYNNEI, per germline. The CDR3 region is CASSSGLAGWDSGANVLTF. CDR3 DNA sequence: TGTGCCAGCAGTTCGGGACTAGCGGGATGGGACTCTGGGGCCAACGTCCTGACTTTC.